A selection of T cell receptor beta chains follows, all from one sample in a study of OX40 agonist ivuxolimab in advanced cancers. Data came from immunoSEQ multiplex PCR; TCRdb stores just in-frame clones and leaves some out. Of about 81,000 clones in the sample, approximately 90% were seen once. This sample comprised CD4+ or CD8+ T cells sorted from blood, obtained in a trial of the OX40 agonist ivuxolimab. The receptors come from an adult with an advanced solid tumor such as melanoma, head and neck, liver or kidney cancer. Each CDR3 is given with its conserved first and last residue. The D gene is left open where the match is weak. Clone size is shown for a subset of rows, as once, few, many or a class of expanded clone.

d_call	clone_size	v_call	j_call	cdr3_aa	cdr3_nt
.	few	TRBV4-2	TRBJ1-3	CASSQHLSGSGNTIYF	TGTGCCAGCAGTCAACACCTCTCCGGCTCTGGAAACACCATATATTTT
.	.	TRBV6-4	TRBJ1-1	CASSDSPEVGGAGTEAFF	TGTGCCAGCAGTGACTCCCCTGAAGTGGGGGGCGCGGGCACTGAAGCTTTCTTT
TRBD1	.	TRBV19	TRBJ1-5	CASSIEGRGRHSNQPQHF	TGTGCCAGTAGTATAGAGGGCAGGGGGAGGCATAGCAATCAGCCCCAGCATTTT
.	.	TRBV19	TRBJ2-7	CASSRNRDGEQYF	TGTGCCAGTAGTAGGAACAGGGATGGCGAGCAGTACTTC
.	few	TRBV6-1	TRBJ1-1	CASSEGRWAVEAFF	TGTGCCAGCAGTGAGGGACGGTGGGCGGTTGAAGCTTTCTTT
TRBD2	.	TRBV28	TRBJ2-1	CASISPGRGGHNEQFF	TGTGCCAGCATCTCGCCGGGGCGGGGGGGCCACAATGAGCAGTTCTTC
.	.	TRBV20-1	TRBJ2-1	CSAESLYEQFF	TGCAGTGCTGAATCTTTGTATGAGCAGTTCTTC
.	.	TRBV2	TRBJ1-5	CASRGLPPYSNQPQHF	TGTGCCAGCAGAGGATTACCCCCTTATAGCAATCAGCCCCAGCATTTT
TRBD1	.	TRBV7-2	TRBJ2-7	CASTAGDSNSYEQYF	TGTGCCAGCACTGCCGGGGACAGCAATTCCTACGAGCAGTACTTC
.	.	TRBV19	TRBJ2-3	CASKDGSRADTQYF	TGTGCCAGTAAGGACGGAAGCAGGGCAGATACGCAGTATTTT
TRBD1	.	TRBV6-1	TRBJ1-2	CATGQGAYYGYTF	TGTGCCACCGGACAGGGGGCTTACTATGGCTACACCTTC
TRBD1	.	TRBV11-2	TRBJ2-1	CASSQKRDRVVNEQFF	TGTGCCAGCAGCCAGAAGCGGGACAGGGTTGTCAATGAGCAGTTCTTC
TRBD1	.	TRBV6-6	TRBJ1-2	CASRSTGDGYTF	TGTGCCAGCAGATCGACAGGGGACGGCTACACCTTC
.	once	TRBV9	TRBJ2-3	CASSTQFDTQYF	TGTGCCAGCAGCACGCAGTTTGATACGCAGTATTTT
.	.	TRBV9	TRBJ2-7	CASSGGFRTYEQYF	TGTGCCAGCAGCGGCGGGTTTCGCACCTACGAGCAGTACTTC
.	.	TRBV10-3	TRBJ2-3	CAISEYADTQYF	TGTGCCATCAGTGAGTACGCAGATACGCAGTATTTT
.	once	TRBV7-6	TRBJ1-2	CASSLLGGNYGYTF	TGTGCCAGCAGCTTATTAGGGGGAAACTATGGCTACACCTTC
.	.	TRBV27	TRBJ1-1	CASSRPGADTEAFF	TGTGCCAGCAGCCGGCCGGGGGCGGACACTGAAGCTTTCTTT
.	.	TRBV18	TRBJ1-2	CASSQGAGSPNYGYTF	TGTGCCAGCTCACAGGGCGCGGGCAGCCCAAACTATGGCTACACCTTC
.	few	TRBV7-3	TRBJ2-2	CASSSGGELFF	TGTGCCAGCAGCTCGGGCGGGGAGCTGTTTTTT
.	.	TRBV7-2	TRBJ1-2	CASSFSLYGYTF	TGTGCCAGCAGCTTTTCCCTCTATGGCTACACCTTC
.	.	TRBV29-1	TRBJ1-4	CSVVGADEKLFF	TGCAGCGTTGTAGGGGCCGATGAAAAACTGTTTTTT
.	.	TRBV2	TRBJ2-5	CASGQPGQETQYF	TGTGCCAGCGGACAGCCAGGGCAAGAGACCCAGTACTTC